The clone carrying this T cell receptor beta chain was picked up many times. The target antigen is unknown. This specimen belongs to a study of spatial heterogeneity in lung cancer. General study results and limits: Mutation tallies in tumors tracked expanded intratumoral alpha and beta TCR counts.

A unique molecular identifier was attached to every TCR cDNA molecule. TCRdb reanalysed the 5' RACE reads using MiXCR and keeps one entry per CDR3 protein. The data contain 25,000 to 30,000 distinct CDR3 sequences, roughly 6.9% of them seen just once; the ten biggest clones take up approximately 23%. Stated time point: sample taken at primary tumor resection. The roughly 66 donors had untreated early-stage non-small cell lung cancer. Sequencing used lung tumor tissue, obtained at surgery. This clonotype was sampled from a male donor with early-stage non-small cell lung cancer.

CDR3 loop: CASSYDLGLATYEQYF. CDR3 nucleotides: TGTGCCAGCAGTTACGATTTGGGGCTAGCAACCTACGAGCAGTACTTC. V gene TRBV6-5 combines with J gene TRBJ2-7; D is tentatively TRBD1 or TRBD2 (5 bases each). Germline V CDR1 and CDR2: MNHEY, SVGAGI. The CDR3 extends over 16 amino acids. V lost 2 bases to trimming and J lost 2 bases, with 16 bases between them.